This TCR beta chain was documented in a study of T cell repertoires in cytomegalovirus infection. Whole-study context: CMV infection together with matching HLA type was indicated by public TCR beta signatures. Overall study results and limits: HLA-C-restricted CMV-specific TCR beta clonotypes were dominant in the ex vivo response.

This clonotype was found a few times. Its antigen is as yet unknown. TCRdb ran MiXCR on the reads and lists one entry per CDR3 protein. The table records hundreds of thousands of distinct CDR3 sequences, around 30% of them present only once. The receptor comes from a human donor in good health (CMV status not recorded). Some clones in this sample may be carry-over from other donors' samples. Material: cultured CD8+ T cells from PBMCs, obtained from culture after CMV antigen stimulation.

The CDR3 DNA sequence: TGCGCCAGCAGCCAAGATCGGTACGGGGGGGCGGGCAATGAGCAGTTCTTC. Its protein is CASSQDRYGGAGNEQFF. The chain carries TRBV4-3 and TRBJ2-1, with 8 bases identical to TRBD2. V dropped 0 bases and J dropped 6; count of bases not matched to a gene: 10. Germline CDR1 reads LGHNA; CDR2 reads YSLEER. The CDR3 runs to 17 residues.